Listed below are T cell receptor beta chains from one sample, sequenced in a study of cytomegalovirus exposure and HLA in healthy donors. Method: immunoSEQ multiplex PCR; TCRdb's copy keeps in-frame clones and lacks some. In the table there are 180,000 or so clones, roughly 78% of which are singletons. Sequencing input: PBMCs. Receptor source: a woman in her 30s in good health and CMV-seronegative. The conserved cysteine and the conserved F or W are not part of the CDR3 here. For some rows the clone size is stated as once, few or many, or as a class when expanded; others skip it.

10	-	TRBV11-1	TRBJ1-1	ASSLVGDRAF
8	-	TRBV9	TRBJ2-7	ASSWSRRG
12	-	TRBV5-1	TRBJ1-1	ASSPSAGNTEAF
11	-	TRBV6-4	TRBJ1-6	APPRARRSPLH
12	-	TRBV15	TRBJ2-7	ATSRDRGPYEQY
11	few	TRBV6-5	TRBJ1-2	ASSYESGYGYT
11	-	TRBV5-1	TRBJ2-5	ASSSRDRATQY
14	-	TRBV6-5	TRBJ1-1	ASSYSEGAGTTEAF
13	-	TRBV5-4	TRBJ2-7	ASSKELAGSYEQY
18	-	TRBV9	TRBJ2-3	ASSGEAGRLNHRSTDTQY
11	few	TRBV7-9	TRBJ2-7	ASSFRQGHEQY
15	-	TRBV19	TRBJ1-5	ASRWTGPLYSNQPQH
14	-	TRBV12-5	TRBJ1-1	ASGLAGDRANTEAF
14	-	TRBV7-9	TRBJ2-1	ASSLGPAGAADEQF
12	-	TRBV30	TRBJ1-3	AWSEGGSGNTIY
13	once	TRBV7-8	TRBJ2-1	ASSLGGSGGSWGF
14	-	TRBV11-2	TRBJ2-5	ASSIRLAGGQETQY
12	-	TRBV25-1	TRBJ1-6	ASRRGLEDSPLH
14	-	TRBV7-9	TRBJ2-1	ASSPLLAGGFNEQF
15	-	TRBV4-2	TRBJ2-7	ASSQDPLAEISYEQY
12	-	TRBV7-3	TRBJ2-5	ASSLNRGSETQY
14	once	TRBV5-1	TRBJ2-2	ASSLDGPGNTGELF
12	-	TRBV5-6	TRBJ1-4	ASSLGLTNEKLF
12	-	TRBV2	TRBJ1-2	ASSKTGENYGYT
12	-	TRBV5-1	TRBJ2-7	ASSSTSGRYEQY
13	-	TRBV4-1	TRBJ1-4	ASSPRTVTNEKLF
13	once	TRBV27	TRBJ2-7	ASRTTPGQTYEQY
11	-	TRBV5-4	TRBJ2-5	ASSSQGLETQY
12	few	TRBV2	TRBJ2-6	ASSKGRGANVLT
9	-	TRBV11-3	TRBJ1-4	ATVRNEKLF